This TCR beta chain came from a study of shared clonotypes between healthy human individuals. Whole-study context: Donor composition was two women and a few men, aged 18 to 49. Findings and caveats of the study: Tissue TCR repertoires likely differ from these blood-only repertoires.

Original analysis: ImmunoSEQ gave junction-only sequences without quality scores, so filtering differed. Produced via immunoSEQ multiplex PCR; TCRdb's table is partial and in-frame only. D and trimming come from the DNA, and the V and J calls and clone size come from that table. The sample holds about 480,000 clones, around 79% seen once. The CDR3 loop spans 14 amino acids. Between the trimmed V and J ends, which lost 11 bases and 0 bases, there was a span of 14 bases. CDR1 is LNHDA, CDR2 SQIVND, per germline (reference sequence). Regarding this clone: Its antigen is undetermined.

The sequence was collected from a woman aged 40 to 50 in good health. Some clones in this sample may be carry-over from other donors' samples. The sequenced sample was PBMCs. The chain uses TRBV19 and TRBJ1-5; unclear D gene. The CDR3 loop reads CAVPRANSNQPQHF. CDR3 nucleotide sequence: TGTGCCGTCCCACGTGCCAATAGCAATCAGCCCCAGCATTTT.